This T cell receptor (beta chain) derives from a study of T cell changes during pregnancy in multiple sclerosis. CDR1 and CDR2 from the germline V gene are LGHNA and YNFKEQ. Trimming shortened V by 0 bases and J by 4 bases, and 9 bases separated the two germline ends. The CDR3 length is 15 residues. The table came from immunoSEQ multiplex PCR; TCRdb's copy has only in-frame clones and leaves some out. The repertoire consists of around 100,000 clones, with around 92% occurring once and the leading ten covering less than 2.5%. This chain uses TRBV4-2 with TRBJ2-2; D uncertain. Sequencing was performed on peripheral blood, taken after pregnancy. The sequence was obtained from a female donor with multiple sclerosis, enrolled in a pregnancy study. As DNA, the CDR3 is TGTGCCAGCAGCCAAGATCCGAGAGGCACCGGGGAGCTGTTTTTT. Translation gives CASSQDPRGTGELFF.